A single TCR beta chain is shown here with its context. This specimen includes other DNA sequences encoding the same CDR3. Generated by immunoSEQ multiplex PCR, the TCRdb table keeps only in-frame clones and is missing some. The sample holds around 1,000,000 clones, 70% to 85% seen once. The sample comes from a study of shared clonotypes between healthy human individuals. For the study at large: The plates for each donor numbered three CD4 naive, three CD4 memory, two CD8 naive and one CD8 memory.

The V and J ends lost 0 bases and 2 bases respectively, with 8 bases between them. Germline-derived CDR1 and CDR2 are SGHRS and YFSETQ. The CDR3 is made up of 14 amino acids. This chain connects TRBV5-1 to TRBJ1-1; D gene unclear. The receptor was derived from a man between 18 and 35 years old in good health. Some clones in this sample may be carry-over from other donors' samples. The sample consisted of memory CD4+ T cells from PBMCs. Regarding subset: CD45RA-negative fraction. The CDR3 DNA reads as TGCGCCAGCAGCTTGGGCACAACCAACACTGAAGCTTTCTTT. It encodes CASSLGTTNTEAFF.